This is a list of T cell receptor beta chains from one sample in a study of blood T cell repertoires in COVID-19. Repertoires were generated with immunoSEQ multiplex PCR, while TCRdb's copy carries only in-frame clones and drops some. The sample has 45,000 to 60,000 clones; around 87% are singletons. Sequenced sample: peripheral blood. The receptors here all came from a human donor with active COVID-19. The donor label of this sample is uncertain. The CDR3 runs from the conserved cysteine through the conserved F or W. D genes are given only for firm matches. Size tells how often a clone was seen (once, few, many) or the class of an expanded clone, and some rows leave it out.

D gene | J gene | clone size | V gene | CDR3 DNA | CDR3 protein
TRBD2 | TRBJ2-7 | . | TRBV3-1/TRBV3-2 | TGTGCCAGCAGCCCCCTAGCGGGAACATCCTACGAGCAGTACTTC | CASSPLAGTSYEQYF
. | TRBJ2-1 | . | TRBV6-2/TRBV6-3 | TGTGCCAGCAGTTACGGAGGTGGCGGGAACAATGAGCAGTTCTTC | CASSYGGGGNNEQFF
TRBD1 | TRBJ1-1 | . | TRBV3-1/TRBV3-2 | TGTGCCAGCAGCGTGAAGGGGGCCTCGAACACTGAAGCTTTCTTT | CASSVKGASNTEAFF
TRBD2 | TRBJ2-7 | . | TRBV28 | TGTGCCAGCAGTTCCCCCGGACTAGCGGGGGTCTACGAGCAGTACTTC | CASSSPGLAGVYEQYF
TRBD1 | TRBJ2-3 | . | TRBV18 | TGTGCCAGCTCACTTGCCGGGACAGGGGTAGATACGCAGTATTTT | CASSLAGTGVDTQYF
. | TRBJ1-4 | once | TRBV6-1 | TGTGCCAGCAGTGAAGATCGCCTGGGGGCGCATGAAAAACTGTTTTTT | CASSEDRLGAHEKLFF
. | TRBJ2-5 | . | TRBV12-3/TRBV12-4 | TGTGCCAGCAGTTCCCTAGTGGAGACCCAGTACTTC | CASSSLVETQYF
. | TRBJ2-1 | . | TRBV5-4 | TGTGCCAGCAGCTTGATGGCCAGGTTCGATGAGCAGTTCTTC | CASSLMARFDEQFF
TRBD2 | TRBJ2-7 | . | TRBV28 | TGTGCCACCCACCGTTTAGCGGGAGGTAGGAGCTCCTACGAGCAGTACTTC | CATHRLAGGRSSYEQYF
. | TRBJ1-2 | . | TRBV9 | TGTGCCAGCAGCCCGACGACAGACCAATATGGCTACACCTTC | CASSPTTDQYGYTF
TRBD1 | TRBJ1-2 | . | TRBV12-3/TRBV12-4 | TGTGCCAGCAGCATACAGGGGTTGGGAGGCTACACCTTC | CASSIQGLGGYTF
. | TRBJ1-1 | . | TRBV18 | TGTGCCAGCTCACCCCCGGGAAGCACTGAAGCTTTCTTT | CASSPPGSTEAFF
TRBD2 | TRBJ2-5 | . | TRBV9 | TGTGCCAGCAGCCCCGGAGGGGCGGGAGGCCTGGGGACCCAGTACTTC | CASSPGGAGGLGTQYF
TRBD1 | TRBJ2-1 | . | TRBV7-9 | TGTGCCAGCAGCCCGGGACAGGACTACAATGAGCAGTTCTTC | CASSPGQDYNEQFF
TRBD1 | TRBJ2-4 | . | TRBV6-5 | TGTGCCAGCACCGCCCCCGGGACAGGGGGGGACATTCAGTACTTC | CASTAPGTGGDIQYF
TRBD1 | TRBJ2-7 | . | TRBV27 | TGTGCCAGCAGTTTAGGGACAGCTACGAGGCAGTACTTC | CASSLGTATRQYF
. | TRBJ1-1 | once | TRBV30 | TGTGCCTGGAGTGACCAGATGAACACTGAAGCTTTCTTT | CAWSDQMNTEAFF
TRBD1 | TRBJ1-5 | few | TRBV2 | TGTGCCAGCAGTTTGGGACAGGGCCCACCGGAGACCCAGCATTTT | CASSLGQGPPETQHF
TRBD1 | TRBJ2-1 | . | TRBV24-1 | TGTGCCACCAGCCGGGACAGGGCATACAATGAGCAGTTCTTC | CATSRDRAYNEQFF
TRBD1 | TRBJ2-1 | . | TRBV6-5 | TGTGCCAGCAGTTCCTCTTCGGGGACAGGGGGCAATGAGCAGTTCTTC | CASSSSSGTGGNEQFF
. | TRBJ2-7 | . | TRBV7-9 | TGTGCCAGCGTCCCCCGGGATGGCTACGAGCAGTACTTC | CASVPRDGYEQYF
. | TRBJ1-2 | . | TRBV27 | TGTGCCAGCAGTCCGACCTTAGACAGGTTCCTCTATGGCTACACCTTC | CASSPTLDRFLYGYTF
. | TRBJ1-2 | . | TRBV6-6 | TGTGCCAGCAGTTACACCCAAACAGGGAACTATGGCTACACCTTC | CASSYTQTGNYGYTF
TRBD2 | TRBJ2-1 | few | TRBV5-6 | TGTGCCAGCAGCTCCCTAGCGGGAGCACTCCTGAGCTCCTACAATGAGCAGTTCTTC | CASSSLAGALLSSYNEQFF